A single sample gave rise to the 14 T cell receptor beta chains below, sequenced in a study of OX40 agonist ivuxolimab in advanced cancers. TCRdb keeps only in-frame clones here, not all; method: immunoSEQ multiplex PCR. The sample has roughly 92,000 clones; around nine tenths are singletons. The source material was CD4+ or CD8+ T cells sorted from blood, sampled in a trial of the OX40 agonist ivuxolimab. These receptors were obtained from an adult with an advanced solid tumor such as melanoma, head and neck, liver or kidney cancer.

CDR3 DNA: TGCGCCAGCAACCATTGGTCAGGGAGGGATCCCGGGGAGCTGTTTTTT. Amino acids: CASNHWSGRDPGELFF. The J gene is TRBJ2-2, the V gene TRBV4-3; 7 nucleotides line up with TRBD2. The CDR3 has 16 amino acids. Per germline, CDR1 LGHNA and CDR2 YSLEER. Trimming took 7 bases from V and 6 from J; bases not matched to a gene: 14.

The gene calls are TRBV19 and TRBJ1-5; 7 nucleotides agree with TRBD1. The trim removed 5 bases at V and 4 bases at J, leaving 11 bases unmatched. The germline CDR1 and CDR2 sequences are LNHDA and SQIVND (reference sequence). The CDR3 sequence is 16 residues long. CDR3 sequence (DNA): TGTGCCAGTAGTTCCGACAGGGATCCGGGAAATCAGCCCCAGCATTTT. It translates to CASSSDRDPGNQPQHF.

The rearrangement links TRBV19 to TRBJ2-2, with no clear D. The germline V and J ends were trimmed by 10 bases and 2 bases, with 8 bases remaining between them. There are 12 residues in the CDR3. Looked up from germline, CDR1 is LNHDA and CDR2 is SQIVND (reference sequence). The DNA of the CDR3 is TGTGCCACGTGGGGAAACACCGGGGAGCTGTTTTTT. It codes for CATWGNTGELFF.

The chain carries TRBV5-1 and TRBJ2-2; either TRBD1 or TRBD2 may fit D (6 bases each). Germline CDR1 and CDR2: SGHRS and YFSETQ. V lost 1 base to trimming and J lost 4 bases, with 11 bases between them. The CDR3 has 15 amino acids. CDR3 DNA sequence: TGCGCCAGCAGCTTGCTCCGGGGGCCCACCGGGGAGCTGTTTTTT. Protein: CASSLLRGPTGELFF.

This chain connects TRBV7-9 to TRBJ1-2; D call uncertain. Germline lookup yields CDR1 SEHNR and CDR2 FQNEAQ (reference sequence). The CDR3 runs to 15 residues. V was trimmed by 4 bases and J by 2 bases, leaving 14 bases between them. CDR3: CASSSDSAANYGYTF. The CDR3 bases are TGTGCCAGCAGCTCGGACTCTGCAGCCAACTATGGCTACACCTTC. Full variable domain (missing parts from reference TRBV7-9 and TRBJ1-2): DTGVSQNPRHKITKRGQNVTFRCDPISEHNRLYWYRQTLGQGPEFLTYFQNEAQLEKSRLLSDRFSAERPKGSFSTLEIQRTEQGDSAMYLCASSSDSAANYGYTFGSGTRLTVV.

This chain connects TRBV18 to TRBJ1-1, with D unresolved. V was trimmed by 6 bases and J by 0 bases, leaving 8 bases between them. The germline V gene has CDR1 KGHSH and CDR2 LQKENI. The CDR3 sequence is 13 residues long. In DNA, the CDR3 is TGTGCCAGCTCGGGAGCTTTGAACACTGAAGCTTTCTTT. Translated: CASSGALNTEAFF.

The chain couples TRBV19 to TRBJ2-3; 7 nucleotides align to TRBD2. Germline loops: CDR1 LNHDA, CDR2 SQIVND (reference sequence). Trimming cost V 6 bases and J 2 bases; bases outside gene matches: 11. This CDR3 is 16 amino acids long. The CDR3 nucleotides read TGTGCCAGTAGGTCACGGGGGAGCGGGGCCACAGATACGCAGTATTTT. This encodes CASRSRGSGATDTQYF.

The chain recombines TRBV28 with TRBJ1-5, with D perhaps TRBD1 (5 bases). This CDR3 contains 14 residues. Germline V gene sequence: CDR1 MDHEN, CDR2 SYDVKM. The V and J ends lost 8 bases and 10 bases respectively, with 21 bases between them. The CDR3 reads CASSTGVGHLPQHF. Here the CDR3 DNA reads TGTGCCAGCTCGACGGGCGTAGGACATCTCCCCCAGCATTTT.

The chain combines TRBV29-1 with TRBJ2-5; perhaps TRBD2 as D (7 bases). CDR3 length: 16 amino acids. The germline V and J ends were trimmed by 6 bases and 1 base, with 21 bases remaining between them. Germline CDR1 and CDR2: SQVTM and ANQGSEA. The CDR3 DNA reads TGCAGCGTGGGGGGGCGGGGTACCTCGGGCCAAGAGACCCAGTACTTC. It yields the protein CSVGGRGTSGQETQYF.

This chain connects TRBV11-1 to TRBJ2-6; TRBD1 matches at 9 bases. The CDR3 is 16 residues long. V lost 3 bases, J lost 2 bases, and 2 bases stayed unmatched. Germline loops: CDR1 SGHAT, CDR2 FQDESV (reference sequence). CDR3: CASSFTGGAGANVLTF. The CDR3 region has the DNA TGTGCCAGCAGCTTTACAGGGGGCGCTGGGGCCAACGTCCTGACTTTC.

This sequence joins TRBV7-2 and TRBJ1-3, with D unresolved. This CDR3 is built from 15 residues. Trimming left V 10 bases short and J 0 bases short, with 16 bases between. The germline CDR1 and CDR2 sequences are SGHTA and FQGNSA. CDR3 nucleotide sequence: TGTGCCACCGAGCCGACGGGGTTCTCTGGAAACACCATATATTTT. Residues: CATEPTGFSGNTIYF.

The chain recombines TRBV30 with TRBJ1-5, with D perhaps TRBD1 (5 bases). The CDR3 covers 13 residues. Per germline, CDR1 GTSNPN and CDR2 SVGIG (reference sequence). Between the trimmed V and J ends, which lost 4 bases and 6 bases, there was a span of 13 bases. DNA for the CDR3: TGTGCCTGGACCGGGGTTAGGGGTCAGCCCCAGCATTTT. It yields the protein CAWTGVRGQPQHF.

This clone has a single count. The chain recombines TRBV11-3 with TRBJ2-3, with 11 bases identical to TRBD2. The CDR3 length is 17 residues. V was clipped by 5 bases and J by 6 bases; unmatched bases: 13. Germline lookup yields CDR1 SGHNT and CDR2 YENEEA. The CDR3 DNA reads as TGTGCCAGCAGCACGAGTTATAGCGGGAGGGCCGAGGATACGCAGTATTTT. Residues: CASSTSYSGRAEDTQYF.

The chain couples TRBV2 to TRBJ1-6; 7 bases align to TRBD1. V dropped 6 bases and J dropped 6; count of bases not matched to a gene: 5. Germline V gene data show CDR1 as SNHLY and CDR2 as FYNNEI. The CDR3 covers 14 residues. CDR3 nucleotides: TGTGCCAGCAGCGGGGACAGCCTTAATTCACCCCTCCACTTT. It encodes CASSGDSLNSPLHF.